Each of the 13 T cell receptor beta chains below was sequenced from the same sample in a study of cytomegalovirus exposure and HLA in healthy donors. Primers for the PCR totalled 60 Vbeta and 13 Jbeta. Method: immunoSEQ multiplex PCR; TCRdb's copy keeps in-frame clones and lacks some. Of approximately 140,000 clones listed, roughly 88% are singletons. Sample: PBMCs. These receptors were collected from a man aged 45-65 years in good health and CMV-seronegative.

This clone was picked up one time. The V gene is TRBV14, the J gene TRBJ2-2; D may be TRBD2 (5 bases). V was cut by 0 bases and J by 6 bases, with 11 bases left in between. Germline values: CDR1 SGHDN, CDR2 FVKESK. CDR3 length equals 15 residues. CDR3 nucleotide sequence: TGTGCCAGCAGCCAAGATGGACTGGGGTCCGGGGAGCTGTTTTTT. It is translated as CASSQDGLGSGELFF.

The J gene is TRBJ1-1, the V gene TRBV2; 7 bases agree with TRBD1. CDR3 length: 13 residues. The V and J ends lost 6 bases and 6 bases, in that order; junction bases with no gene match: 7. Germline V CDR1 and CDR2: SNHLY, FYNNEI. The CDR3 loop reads CASRGDSPAEAFF. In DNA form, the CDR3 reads TGTGCCAGCAGGGGGGACAGTCCCGCTGAAGCTTTCTTT.

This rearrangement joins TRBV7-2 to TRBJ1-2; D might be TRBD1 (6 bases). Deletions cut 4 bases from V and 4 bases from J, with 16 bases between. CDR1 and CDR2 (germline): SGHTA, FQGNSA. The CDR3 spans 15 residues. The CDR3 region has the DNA TGTGCCAGCAGCTCAGGGGTCGAGTATTCCTATGGCTACACCTTC. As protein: CASSSGVEYSYGYTF.

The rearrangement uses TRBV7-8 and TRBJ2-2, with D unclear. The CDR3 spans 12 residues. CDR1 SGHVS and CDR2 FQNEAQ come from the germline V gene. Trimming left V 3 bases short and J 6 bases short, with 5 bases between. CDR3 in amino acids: CASSLRSGELFF. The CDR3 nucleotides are TGTGCCAGCAGCTTGCGCTCCGGGGAGCTGTTTTTT.

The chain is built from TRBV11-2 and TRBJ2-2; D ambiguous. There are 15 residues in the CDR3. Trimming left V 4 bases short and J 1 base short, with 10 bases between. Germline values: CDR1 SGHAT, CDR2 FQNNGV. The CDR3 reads CASSSFQENTGELFF. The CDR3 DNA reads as TGTGCCAGCAGCTCTTTTCAGGAGAACACCGGGGAGCTGTTTTTT.

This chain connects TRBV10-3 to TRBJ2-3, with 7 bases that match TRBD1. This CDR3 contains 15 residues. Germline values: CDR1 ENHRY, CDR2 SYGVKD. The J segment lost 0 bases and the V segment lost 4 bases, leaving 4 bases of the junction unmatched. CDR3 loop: CAISGRQGSTDTQYF. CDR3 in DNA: TGTGCCATCAGTGGAAGACAGGGTAGCACAGATACGCAGTATTTT.

The CDR3 loop is CASSQDLTGELFF. The CDR3 DNA reads as TGCGCCAGCAGCCAAGATCTTACCGGGGAGCTGTTTTTT. The rearrangement uses TRBV4-3 and TRBJ2-2; D uncertain. V was clipped by 0 bases and J by 5 bases, with 4 bases between them. The CDR3 totals 13 residues. The germline gives CDR1 LGHNA, CDR2 YSLEER.

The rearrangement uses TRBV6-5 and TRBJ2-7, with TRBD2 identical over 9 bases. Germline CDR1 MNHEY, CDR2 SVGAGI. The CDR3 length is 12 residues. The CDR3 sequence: CVTRGGGFEQYF. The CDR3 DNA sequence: TGTGTTACGCGGGGGGGCGGTTTCGAGCAGTACTTC.

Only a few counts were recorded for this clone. The CDR3 coding sequence is TGTGCCACCACTCCCGGGCGGGGGGTCTACGAGCAGTACTTC. This encodes CATTPGRGVYEQYF. The chain combines TRBV19 with TRBJ2-7, with 8 bases fitting TRBD2. This CDR3 is 14 amino acids long. Germline V gene lookup returns CDR1 LNHDA and CDR2 SQIVND (reference sequence). With 10 bases clipped from V and 3 bases from J, the junction kept 11 bases outside the gene matches. The complete variable domain, with remaining parts taken from reference TRBV19 and TRBJ2-7, reads DGGITQSPKYLFRKEGQNVTLSCEQNLNHDAMYWYRQDPGQGLRLIYYSQIVNDFQKGDIAEGYSVSREKKESFPLTVTSAQKNPTAFYLCATTPGRGVYEQYFGPGTRLTVT.

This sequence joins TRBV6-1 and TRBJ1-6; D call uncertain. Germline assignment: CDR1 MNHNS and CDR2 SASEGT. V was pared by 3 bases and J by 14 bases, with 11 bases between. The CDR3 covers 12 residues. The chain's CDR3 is CASSDGGLALHF. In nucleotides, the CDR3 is TGTGCCAGCAGTGACGGAGGTTTAGCCCTCCACTTT.

CDR3 protein: CSARGGDEQYF. The CDR3 DNA follows: TGCAGTGCTAGAGGGGGGGACGAGCAGTACTTC. The chain recombines TRBV20-1 with TRBJ2-7; a weak D match, TRBD2 (6 bases). The V end was cut by 1 base, the J end by 5 bases, with 6 bases between. Germline V gene sequence: CDR1 DFQATT, CDR2 SNEGSKA (reference sequence). The CDR3 consists of 11 residues.

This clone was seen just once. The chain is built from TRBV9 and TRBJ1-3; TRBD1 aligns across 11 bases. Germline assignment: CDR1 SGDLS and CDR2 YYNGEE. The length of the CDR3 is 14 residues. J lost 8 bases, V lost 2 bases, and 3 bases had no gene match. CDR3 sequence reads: CASSVQGQGDTIYF. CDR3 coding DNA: TGTGCCAGCAGCGTGCAGGGACAGGGGGACACCATATATTTT.

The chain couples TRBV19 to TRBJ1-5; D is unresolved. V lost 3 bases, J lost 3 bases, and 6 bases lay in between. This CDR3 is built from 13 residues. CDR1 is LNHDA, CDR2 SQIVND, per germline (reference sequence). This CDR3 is CASSIELNQPQHF. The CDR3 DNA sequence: TGTGCCAGTAGTATTGAGCTCAATCAGCCCCAGCATTTT. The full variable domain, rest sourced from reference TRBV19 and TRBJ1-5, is DGGITQSPKYLFRKEGQNVTLSCEQNLNHDAMYWYRQDPGQGLRLIYYSQIVNDFQKGDIAEGYSVSREKKESFPLTVTSAQKNPTAFYLCASSIELNQPQHFGDGTRLSIL.